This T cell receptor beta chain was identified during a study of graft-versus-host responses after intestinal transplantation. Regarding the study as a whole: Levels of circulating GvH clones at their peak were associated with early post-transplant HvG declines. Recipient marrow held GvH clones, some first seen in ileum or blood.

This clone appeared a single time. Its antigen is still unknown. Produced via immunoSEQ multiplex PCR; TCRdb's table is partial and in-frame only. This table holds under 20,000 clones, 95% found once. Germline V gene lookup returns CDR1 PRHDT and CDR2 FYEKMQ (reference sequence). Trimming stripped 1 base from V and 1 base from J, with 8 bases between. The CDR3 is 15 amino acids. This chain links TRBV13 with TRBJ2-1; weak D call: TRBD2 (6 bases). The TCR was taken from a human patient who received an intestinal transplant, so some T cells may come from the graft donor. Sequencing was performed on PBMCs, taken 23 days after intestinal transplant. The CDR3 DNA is TGTGCCAGCAGCTTAGCGGGGGATTCCTACAATGAGCAGTTCTTC. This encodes CASSLAGDSYNEQFF.